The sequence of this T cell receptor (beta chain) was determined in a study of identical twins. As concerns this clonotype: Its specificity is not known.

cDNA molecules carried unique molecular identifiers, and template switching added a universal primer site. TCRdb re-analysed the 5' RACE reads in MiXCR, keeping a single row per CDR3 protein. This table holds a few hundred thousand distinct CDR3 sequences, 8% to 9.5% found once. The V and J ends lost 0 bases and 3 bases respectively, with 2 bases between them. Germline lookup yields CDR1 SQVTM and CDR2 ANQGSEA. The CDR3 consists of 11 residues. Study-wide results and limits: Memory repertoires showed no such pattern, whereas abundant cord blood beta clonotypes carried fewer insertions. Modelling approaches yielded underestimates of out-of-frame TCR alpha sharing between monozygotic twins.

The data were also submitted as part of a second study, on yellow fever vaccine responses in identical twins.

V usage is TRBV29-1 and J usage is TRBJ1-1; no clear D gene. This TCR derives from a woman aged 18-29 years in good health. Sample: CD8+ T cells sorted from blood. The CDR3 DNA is TGCAGCGTTGAAGAAGACACTGAAGCTTTCTTT. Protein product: CSVEEDTEAFF. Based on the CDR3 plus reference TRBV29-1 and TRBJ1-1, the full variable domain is SAVISQKPSRDICQRGTSLTIQCQVDSQVTMMFWYRQQPGQSLTLIATANQGSEATYESGFVIDKFPISRPNLTFSTLTVSNMSPEDSSIYLCSVEEDTEAFFGQGTRLTVV.